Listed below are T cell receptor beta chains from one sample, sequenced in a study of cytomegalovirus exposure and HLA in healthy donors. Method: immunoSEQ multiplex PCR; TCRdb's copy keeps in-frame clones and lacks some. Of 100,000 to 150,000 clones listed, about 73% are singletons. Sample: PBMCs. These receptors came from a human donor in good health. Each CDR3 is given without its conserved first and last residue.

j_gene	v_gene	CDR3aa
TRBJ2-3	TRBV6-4	ASSVESFTDTQY
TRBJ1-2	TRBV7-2	ASSLIPGTNYGYT
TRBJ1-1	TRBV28	AGSSAGARALEAF
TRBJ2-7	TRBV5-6	ASSFGGGYEQY
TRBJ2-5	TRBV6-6	ASSYYGGAEETQY
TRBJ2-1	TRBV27	ASSPLAGSQINEQF
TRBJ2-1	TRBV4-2	ASSQDSGEQF
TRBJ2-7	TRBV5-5	ASSSSGTPPYEQY
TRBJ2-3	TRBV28	ASRWGHSGSATQY
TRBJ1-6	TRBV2	ASSADGGGRSPLH
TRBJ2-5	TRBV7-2	ASSLARIETQY
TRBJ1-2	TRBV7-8	ASSLVQGGVGYT
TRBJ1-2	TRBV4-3	ASSQDGQGYGYT
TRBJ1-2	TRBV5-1	ASSLRTGGANYGYT
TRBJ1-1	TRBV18	ASSPTQGSVAEAF
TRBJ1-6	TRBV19	ASEIYRGSNSPLH
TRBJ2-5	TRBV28	ASSLTGPRGETQY
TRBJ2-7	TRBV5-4	ASSLTGAKDEQY
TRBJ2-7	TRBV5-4	ASSYRQGGPYEQY
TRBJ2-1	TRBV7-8	ASSPGKTSGGYNEQF
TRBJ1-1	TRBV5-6	ASSFLGTGGTEAF
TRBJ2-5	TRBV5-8	ASSRGLAGIQETQY
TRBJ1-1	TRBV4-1	ASSPPVITGGAF
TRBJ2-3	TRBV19	ASSVLAGGLTDTQY